The clone carrying this TCR beta chain was detected a few times. TCRdb recomputed calls from the 5' RACE reads with MiXCR, one row per CDR3 protein. Seen here are about 430,000 distinct CDR3 sequences, 24% observed once, and the top ten hold 8.5% to 10%. Germline V CDR1 and CDR2: SGHTA, FQGTGA. V was pared by 5 bases and J by 1 base, with 9 bases between. This CDR3 has 14 amino acids. This specimen belongs to a study of T-cell memory formation after mild COVID-19. This receptor was identified in an adult woman who had mild COVID-19 (a few samples of this study predate the infection). Cell type and time point are not known. Specimen: PBMCs or a T cell subset sorted from them (not recorded which). The chain couples TRBV7-3 to TRBJ2-1; D is undetermined. CDR3 in DNA: TGTGCCAGCAGCCCCATGGGGTCCTACAATGAGCAGTTCTTC. Protein: CASSPMGSYNEQFF.